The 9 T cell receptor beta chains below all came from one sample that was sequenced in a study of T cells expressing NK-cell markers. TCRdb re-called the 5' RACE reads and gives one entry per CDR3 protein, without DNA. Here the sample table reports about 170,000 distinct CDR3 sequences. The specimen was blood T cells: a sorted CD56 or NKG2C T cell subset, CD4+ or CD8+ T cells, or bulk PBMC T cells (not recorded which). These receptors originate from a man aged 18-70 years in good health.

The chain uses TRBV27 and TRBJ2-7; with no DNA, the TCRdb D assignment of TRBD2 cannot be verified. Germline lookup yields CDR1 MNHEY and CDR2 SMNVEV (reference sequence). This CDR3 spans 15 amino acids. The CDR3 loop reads CASKLAGFSSYEQYF.

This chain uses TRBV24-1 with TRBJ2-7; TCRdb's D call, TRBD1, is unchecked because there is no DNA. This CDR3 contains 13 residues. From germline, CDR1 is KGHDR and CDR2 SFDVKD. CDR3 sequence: CATSGHRGGEQYF.

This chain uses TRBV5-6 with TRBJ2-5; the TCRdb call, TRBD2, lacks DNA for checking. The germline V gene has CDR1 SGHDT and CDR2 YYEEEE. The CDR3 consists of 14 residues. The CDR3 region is CASSAAGGQETQYF. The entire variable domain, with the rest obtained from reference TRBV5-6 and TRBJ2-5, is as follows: DAGVTQSPTHLIKTRGQQVTLRCSPKSGHDTVSWYQQALGQGPQFIFQYYEEEERQRGNFPDRFSGHQFPNYSSELNVNALLLGDSALYLCASSAAGGQETQYFGPGTRLLVL.

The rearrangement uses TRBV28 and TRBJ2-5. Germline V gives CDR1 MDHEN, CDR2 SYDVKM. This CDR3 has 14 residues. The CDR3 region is CASSNTNNKETQYF.

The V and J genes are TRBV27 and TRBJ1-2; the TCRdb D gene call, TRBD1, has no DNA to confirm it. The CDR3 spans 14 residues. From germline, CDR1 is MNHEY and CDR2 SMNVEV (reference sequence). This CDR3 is CASSLDSGLDGYTF.

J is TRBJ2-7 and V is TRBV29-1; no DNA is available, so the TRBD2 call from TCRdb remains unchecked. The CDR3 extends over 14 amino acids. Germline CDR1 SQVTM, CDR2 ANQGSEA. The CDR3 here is CSVVPSPGLHEQYF.

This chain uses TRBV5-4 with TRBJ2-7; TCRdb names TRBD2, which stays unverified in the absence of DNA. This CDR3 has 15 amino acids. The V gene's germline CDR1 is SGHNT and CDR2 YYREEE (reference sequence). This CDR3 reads CASSLVLAGGFEQYF. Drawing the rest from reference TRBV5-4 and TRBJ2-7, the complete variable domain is ETGVTQSPTHLIKTRGQQVTLRCSSQSGHNTVSWYQQALGQGPQFIFQYYREEENGRGNFPPRFSGLQFPNYSSELNVNALELDDSALYLCASSLVLAGGFEQYFGPGTRLTVT.

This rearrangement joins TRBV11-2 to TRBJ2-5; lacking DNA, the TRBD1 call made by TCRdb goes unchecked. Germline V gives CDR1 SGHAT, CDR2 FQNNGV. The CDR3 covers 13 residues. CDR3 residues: CASRGGPVETQYF.

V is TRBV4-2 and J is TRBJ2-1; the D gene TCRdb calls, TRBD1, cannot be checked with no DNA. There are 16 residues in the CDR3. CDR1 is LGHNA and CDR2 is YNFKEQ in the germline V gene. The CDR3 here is CASSQEQGVTHVEQFF.